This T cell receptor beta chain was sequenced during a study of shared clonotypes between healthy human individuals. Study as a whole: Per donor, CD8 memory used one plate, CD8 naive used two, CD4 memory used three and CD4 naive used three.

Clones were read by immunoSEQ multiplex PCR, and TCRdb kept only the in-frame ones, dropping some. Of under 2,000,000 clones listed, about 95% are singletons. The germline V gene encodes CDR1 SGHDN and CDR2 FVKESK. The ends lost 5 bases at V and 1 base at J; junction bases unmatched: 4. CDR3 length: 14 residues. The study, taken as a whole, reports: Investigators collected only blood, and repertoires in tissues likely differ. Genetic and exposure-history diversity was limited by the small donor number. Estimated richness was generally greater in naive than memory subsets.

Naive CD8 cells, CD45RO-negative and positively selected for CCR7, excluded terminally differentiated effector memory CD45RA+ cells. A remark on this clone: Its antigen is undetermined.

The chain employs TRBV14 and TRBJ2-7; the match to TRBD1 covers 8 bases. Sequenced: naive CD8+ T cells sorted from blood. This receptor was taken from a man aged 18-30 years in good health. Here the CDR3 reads CASSETGASYEQYF. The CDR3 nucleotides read TGTGCCAGCAGCGAGACAGGGGCATCCTACGAGCAGTACTTC.